Below are 25 T cell receptor beta chains sequenced from a single sample in a study of radiotherapy plus CTLA-4 blockade in lung cancer. Profiling relied on immunoSEQ multiplex PCR, and the TCRdb table lists in-frame clones only, not all of them. Of around 1,500 clones listed, roughly 86% are singletons. The sample consisted of tumor tissue, taken from a patient treated with radiotherapy plus ipilimumab. The origin of the receptors is a human donor with non-small cell lung cancer who had a complete response to radiotherapy plus ipilimumab.

The chain joins TRBV5-5 to TRBJ2-3; D unclear. CDR3 size: 14 residues. Germline V gene lookup returns CDR1 SGHKS and CDR2 YYEKEE (reference sequence). V was shortened by 3 bases and J by 6 bases, with 14 bases between the two germline ends. The CDR3 nucleotides read TGTGCCAGCAGCTATGGACCACTCAAGGATACGCAGTATTTT. This translates into CASSYGPLKDTQYF. Together with reference TRBV5-5 and TRBJ2-3, the CDR3 gives the full variable domain: DAGVTQSPTHLIKTRGQQVTLRCSPISGHKSVSWYQQVLGQGPQFIFQYYEKEERGRGNFPDRFSARQFPNYSSELNVNALLLGDSALYLCASSYGPLKDTQYFGPGTRLTVL.

This clone appeared once. V gene TRBV9 combines with J gene TRBJ2-3, with 8 positions matching TRBD2. CDR1 is SGDLS and CDR2 is YYNGEE in the germline V gene. The trim removed 4 bases at V and 2 bases at J, leaving 9 bases unmatched. This CDR3 is built from 16 residues. The CDR3 bases are TGTGCCAGCAGCCCAGGGGTAGCGGGGATCACAGATACGCAGTATTTT. Protein: CASSPGVAGITDTQYF.

The gene calls are TRBV11-2 and TRBJ1-1; D might be TRBD1 (5 bases). This CDR3 spans 14 amino acids. CDR1 is SGHAT, CDR2 FQNNGV, per germline. V lost 0 bases and J 0 bases, leaving 5 bases between the germline ends. For the CDR3, the DNA is TGTGCCAGCAGCTTAGACAGGGTGAACACTGAAGCTTTCTTT. Translation gives CASSLDRVNTEAFF.

The chain links TRBV20-1 to TRBJ2-3, with D uncertain. The CDR3 sequence is 10 residues long. With 6 bases removed from V and 6 bases from J, the gap between germline ends came to 7 bases. Germline assignment: CDR1 DFQATT and CDR2 SNEGSKA (reference sequence). CDR3 in DNA: TGCAGTGCCTTCAAGGATACGCAGTATTTT. Translated, it gives CSAFKDTQYF.

The chain joins TRBV6-5 to TRBJ1-2; unclear D gene. The CDR3 runs 14 residues. Germline V gene lookup returns CDR1 MNHEY and CDR2 SVGAGI. V lost 0 bases and J 7 bases, leaving 12 bases between the germline ends. CDR3 bases: TGTGCCAGCAGTTACTCCACTTCGCTGGGTGGCTACACCTTC. It is translated as CASSYSTSLGGYTF.

The chain recombines TRBV19 with TRBJ1-2, with D unclear. The ends were cut back, 4 bases at V and 8 bases at J, with 11 bases in the middle. Looked up from germline, CDR1 is LNHDA and CDR2 is SQIVND (reference sequence). This CDR3 spans 12 amino acids. The CDR3 region is CASSTHAGGYTF. The CDR3 bases are TGTGCCAGTAGTACACACGCGGGGGGCTACACCTTC.

The chain combines TRBV19 with TRBJ1-1, with D possibly TRBD1 on 5 matching bases. Germline V lookup: CDR1 LNHDA, CDR2 SQIVND (reference sequence). V dropped 5 bases and J dropped 4 bases, with 26 bases sitting between them. The CDR3 loop spans 18 amino acids. CDR3 DNA: TGTGCCAGTAGTTCCTTGCGGGCCGCAGGGCGGGGATCCACTGAAGCTTTCTTT. This gives the protein CASSSLRAAGRGSTEAFF.

This clone was seen a handful of times. The sample contains more than one DNA sequence encoding this CDR3. The chain combines TRBV7-6 with TRBJ1-4; D may be TRBD1 (5 bases). Deletions cut 0 bases from V and 3 bases from J, with 11 bases between. CDR1 and CDR2 from the germline V gene are SGHVS and FNYEAQ. CDR3 length: 16 amino acids. This CDR3 reads CASSLAGAGSNEKLFF. CDR3 sequence (DNA): TGTGCCAGCAGCTTAGCAGGGGCAGGGTCTAATGAAAAACTGTTTTTT.

V is TRBV11-3 and J is TRBJ2-1; TRBD1 matches at 7 bases. This CDR3 is 13 amino acids long. J was trimmed by 8 bases and V by 3 bases; bases with no gene match: 4. CDR1 and CDR2 (germline): SGHNT, YENEEA. The CDR3 DNA follows: TGTGCCAGCAGCTTGAGGGGGCTGGATGAGCAGTTCTTC. Protein sequence: CASSLRGLDEQFF.

This sequence joins TRBV19 and TRBJ1-5; D remains unclear. V gave up 5 bases and J gave up 0 bases, with 11 bases separating them. CDR3 size: 15 residues. The germline gives CDR1 LNHDA, CDR2 SQIVND (reference sequence). This CDR3 is CASSRNGYSNQPQHF. CDR3 nucleotide sequence: TGTGCCAGTAGTCGAAACGGTTATAGCAATCAGCCCCAGCATTTT. Full variable domain (missing parts from reference TRBV19 and TRBJ1-5): DGGITQSPKYLFRKEGQNVTLSCEQNLNHDAMYWYRQDPGQGLRLIYYSQIVNDFQKGDIAEGYSVSREKKESFPLTVTSAQKNPTAFYLCASSRNGYSNQPQHFGDGTRLSIL.

The rearrangement links TRBV2 to TRBJ2-7; no reliable D call. CDR1 and CDR2 (germline): SNHLY, FYNNEI. The CDR3 contains 11 residues. V shed 4 bases and J shed 2 bases, with 3 bases lying between them. The CDR3 here is CASSAPYEQYV. The CDR3 nucleotides are TGTGCCAGCAGTGCCCCCTACGAGCAGTACGTC.

This clone was counted a few times. The genes are TRBV6-1 and TRBJ1-1; D is unclear. In germline, CDR1 is MNHNS, CDR2 SASEGT. This CDR3 has 17 residues. Trimming left V 4 bases short and J 2 bases short, with 20 bases between. This CDR3 reads CASSASPRWGINTEAFF. The CDR3, as DNA: TGTGCCAGCAGTGCCTCTCCGAGGTGGGGAATTAACACTGAAGCTTTCTTT.

J is TRBJ2-1 and V is TRBV5-4, with 9 nucleotides matching TRBD2. CDR1 SGHNT and CDR2 YYREEE come from the germline V gene (reference sequence). The CDR3 sequence is 15 residues long. V lost 2 bases to trimming and J lost 5 bases; unmatched junction nucleotides: 5. CDR3 amino acids: CASSFGSGGNNEQFF. CDR3 sequence (DNA): TGTGCCAGCAGCTTCGGTAGCGGGGGAAACAATGAGCAGTTCTTC.

The chain joins TRBV19 to TRBJ1-5; D is uncertain. Trimming removed 3 bases at V and 1 base at J, with 10 bases between. The CDR3 length is 15 residues. The germline V gene has CDR1 LNHDA and CDR2 SQIVND (reference sequence). CDR3 region: CASSIGQSSNQPQHF. Written as DNA, the CDR3 is TGTGCCAGTAGTATCGGGCAGTCAAGCAATCAGCCCCAGCATTTT.

V usage is TRBV6-1 and J usage is TRBJ2-7, with a weak D call TRBD1 (6 bases). V lost 6 bases to trimming and J lost 7 bases, with 16 bases between them. The germline V gene has CDR1 MNHNS and CDR2 SASEGT. This CDR3 comprises 13 residues. This CDR3 is CASSALGASEQYF. Written as DNA, the CDR3 is TGTGCCAGCAGCGCCCTGGGGGCGAGTGAGCAGTACTTC.

The chain uses TRBV6-1 and TRBJ1-1; maybe TRBD1 (6 bases). Germline V gives CDR1 MNHNS, CDR2 SASEGT. The CDR3 has 13 residues. Trimming pared 4 bases from V and 6 bases from J, leaving 12 bases between. The CDR3 here is CASSVGTLAEAFF. The CDR3 bases are TGTGCCAGCAGTGTCGGGACACTGGCTGAAGCTTTCTTT.

The chain joins TRBV10-3 to TRBJ1-2; D is uncertain. Germline V lookup: CDR1 ENHRY, CDR2 SYGVKD. Between the trimmed V and J ends, which lost 7 bases and 2 bases, there was a span of 8 bases. The CDR3 runs to 12 residues. The CDR3 is CAITGFNYGYTF. The DNA of the CDR3 is TGTGCCATCACGGGTTTCAACTATGGCTACACCTTC.

The chain has TRBV29-1 and TRBJ2-1; D is unclear. Germline loops: CDR1 SQVTM, CDR2 ANQGSEA. Trimming removed 4 bases at V and 5 bases at J, with 6 bases between. This CDR3 has 11 amino acids. The CDR3 loop is CSVAVNNEQFF. The CDR3 DNA follows: TGCAGCGTTGCGGTTAACAATGAGCAGTTCTTC.

V gene TRBV9 combines with J gene TRBJ2-7; a weak D match, TRBD2 (6 bases). Per the germline V gene, CDR1 is SGDLS and CDR2 is YYNGEE. This CDR3 has 13 residues. The V end lost 3 bases, the J end lost 3 bases, and 10 bases lay between the germline ends. CDR3 DNA sequence: TGTGCCAGCAGCGCGGGGACTGGCTACGAGCAGTACTTC. Its translation is CASSAGTGYEQYF.

The chain joins TRBV5-4 to TRBJ2-7; a possible D gene is TRBD1 (5 bases). The V and J ends lost 5 bases and 5 bases respectively, with 11 bases between them. The germline gives CDR1 SGHNT, CDR2 YYREEE (reference sequence). The CDR3 has 12 residues. The CDR3 region is CASSLQGNEQYV. CDR3 sequence (DNA): TGTGCCAGCAGTCTCCAGGGAAACGAGCAGTACGTC.

The chain couples TRBV29-1 to TRBJ1-1; no definite D call. This CDR3 is built from 14 residues. CDR1 is SQVTM and CDR2 is ANQGSEA in the germline V gene. Deletions cut 0 bases from V and 0 bases from J, with 8 bases between. The CDR3 here is CSVEEGNLNTEAFF. The CDR3 DNA sequence: TGCAGCGTTGAAGAGGGTAACTTGAACACTGAAGCTTTCTTT.

V gene TRBV7-2 combines with J gene TRBJ2-7; D unclear. Per the germline V gene, CDR1 is SGHTA and CDR2 is FQGNSA. The CDR3 extends over 15 amino acids. With 3 bases removed from V and 3 bases from J, the gap between germline ends came to 15 bases. Written as DNA, the CDR3 is TGTGCCAGCAGCTTGACAACCGGGTCCAACTACGAGCAGTACGTC. Translated: CASSLTTGSNYEQYV.

This chain uses TRBV21-1 with TRBJ2-2; whether TRBD1, the table's D call, matches the DNA was not checked. TRBV21-1 is listed as a pseudogene. The CDR3 is made up of 15 amino acids. The CDR3 protein is CASSARDRRAGELFF. In nucleotides, the CDR3 is TGTGCCAGCAGTGCCAGGGACAGGCGTGCCGGGGAGCTGTTTTTT.

The chain recombines TRBV7-7 with TRBJ2-6; D unresolved. CDR1 and CDR2 (germline): SSHAT, FNYEAQ (reference sequence). The CDR3 spans 19 residues. The germline V and J ends were trimmed by 5 bases and 5 bases, with 25 bases remaining between them. In DNA, the CDR3 is TGTGCCAGCAGCGTGGGTCCTAAGTGGCCACAAAGTCGGGCCAACGTCCTGACTTTC. It is translated as CASSVGPKWPQSRANVLTF.

This rearrangement joins TRBV10-1 to TRBJ2-7; TRBD1 is a possible D gene (6 bases). The CDR3 has 15 amino acids. Trimming left V 3 bases short and J 1 base short, with 13 bases between. Germline V CDR1 and CDR2: WNHNN, SYGVQD (reference sequence). The CDR3 region is CASSDQDRPSYEQYF. DNA of the CDR3: TGCGCCAGCAGTGATCAAGACAGGCCGTCCTACGAGCAGTACTTC.